This entry describes one T cell receptor (beta chain). Its antigen is currently unknown. Produced via immunoSEQ multiplex PCR; TCRdb's table is partial and in-frame only. The sample lists 250,000 to 300,000 clones, around 87% occurring once. Germline-derived CDR1 and CDR2 are SGHTA and FQGNSA. V was pared by 4 bases and J by 0 bases, with 12 bases between. The CDR3 runs 15 residues. Treatment reported: roughly 18 received Ad26.COV2.S at low or high dose, single or two shots; roughly five received placebo; per-sample allocation not given. It was on day 63 after the first vaccine or placebo injection that samples were taken. An Ad26 vector carrying the Wuhan-strain SARS-CoV-2 spike served as the vaccine. This entry comes from a study of Ad26.COV2.S vaccination and SARS-CoV-2 variants. The wider study: This donor came from the COV1001 trial of Ad26.COV2.S. The study gave Ad26.COV2.S intramuscularly, once or twice 56 days apart.

Findings of the study overall: Overall T cell responses may have been underestimated by the analyses of TCR breadth and depth.

The sequence came from a person between 18 and 60 years old who received the Ad26.COV2.S COVID-19 vaccine or a placebo. The sequences come from peripheral blood, collected in a trial of Ad26.COV2.S vaccine versus placebo. The V call is TRBV7-2, the J call TRBJ1-1; possible D gene TRBD1, 5 bases. In DNA form, the CDR3 reads TGTGCCAGCAGCTCGGGGACGGGGATGAACACTGAAGCTTTCTTT. It yields the protein CASSSGTGMNTEAFF.